This TCR beta chain originates from a study of blood T cell repertoires in COVID-19. Whole-study context: The samples span acute and convalescent COVID-19 from the United States, Italy and Spain.

Original processing methods: By means of reference gene primer amplification, nucleated cell counts were estimated. Using immunoSEQ multiplex PCR, the repertoire was profiled, and TCRdb retains in-frame clones only, with some absent. That table gives V, J and clone size, and the DNA gave D and trimming. The table has 190,000 or so clones, around 87% seen once. The CDR3 totals 14 residues. Germline-derived CDR1 and CDR2 are KGHSH and LQKENI. V lost 2 bases and J lost 11; bases outside the gene matches: 5. What was sequenced was peripheral blood. The chain recombines TRBV18 with TRBJ1-6; 8 nucleotides match TRBD1. This sequence was found in a man aged 35 to 55 with active or convalescent COVID-19. CDR3 protein: CASSPDRGFAPLHF. CDR3 in DNA: TGTGCCAGCTCACCAGACAGGGGTTTTGCACCCCTCCACTTT.